The 4 T cell receptor beta chains presented below share a single source sample, sequenced in a study of blood T cell repertoires in COVID-19. Sequenced by immunoSEQ multiplex PCR; TCRdb stores in-frame clones only, minus some. The sample carries 200,000 to 250,000 clones, 65% to 90% recorded once. Sequenced sample: peripheral blood. These receptors were obtained from a man over 45 with active or convalescent COVID-19.

The rearrangement joins TRBV19 to TRBJ1-6; a weak D match, TRBD1 (5 bases). The germline V gene has CDR1 LNHDA and CDR2 SQIVND (reference sequence). Trimming took 5 bases from V and 6 from J, leaving 8 bases between them. The CDR3 contains 13 residues. The CDR3 region is CASSRGLNSPLHF. For the CDR3, the DNA is TGTGCCAGTAGTCGGGGACTTAATTCACCCCTCCACTTT.

The genes are TRBV10-3 and TRBJ1-2; D possibly corresponds to TRBD1 (6 bases). The germline CDR1 and CDR2 sequences are ENHRY and SYGVKD. The CDR3 has 13 residues. V was cut by 2 bases and J by 3 bases, with 7 bases left in between. The CDR3 region has the DNA TGTGCCATCAGTGAGAGACAGGACTATGGCTACACCTTC. This encodes CAISERQDYGYTF.

The chain uses TRBV7-9 and TRBJ2-3; 8 bases agree with TRBD2. CDR3 size: 17 residues. With 1 base clipped from V and 5 bases from J, the junction kept 11 bases outside the gene matches. Germline CDR1 and CDR2: SEHNR and FQNEAQ (reference sequence). The CDR3 bases are TGTGCCAGCAGCTTAGTCAAAGCGGGGGCGGTGGTAGATACGCAGTATTTT. Protein sequence: CASSLVKAGAVVDTQYF.

V usage is TRBV4-3 and J usage is TRBJ2-2, with TRBD2 matching 8 bases. V lost 4 bases and J lost 0; bases outside the gene matches: 1. Looked up from germline, CDR1 is LGHNA and CDR2 is YSLEER. The CDR3 runs 15 residues. In DNA, the CDR3 is TGCGCCAGCAGCCCCGGGGGGGCGAACACCGGGGAGCTGTTTTTT. It specifies CASSPGGANTGELFF.